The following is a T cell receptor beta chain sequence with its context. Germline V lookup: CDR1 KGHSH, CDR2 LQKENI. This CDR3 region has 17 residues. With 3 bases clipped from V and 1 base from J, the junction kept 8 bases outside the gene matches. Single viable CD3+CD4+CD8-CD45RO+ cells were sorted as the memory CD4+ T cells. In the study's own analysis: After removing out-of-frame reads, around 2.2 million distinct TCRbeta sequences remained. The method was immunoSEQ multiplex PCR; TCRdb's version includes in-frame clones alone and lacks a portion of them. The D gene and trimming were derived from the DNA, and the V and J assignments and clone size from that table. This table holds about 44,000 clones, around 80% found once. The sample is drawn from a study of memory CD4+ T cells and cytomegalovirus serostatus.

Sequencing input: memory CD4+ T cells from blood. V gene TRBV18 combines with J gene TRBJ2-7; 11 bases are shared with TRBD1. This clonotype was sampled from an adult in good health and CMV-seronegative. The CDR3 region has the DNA TGTGCCAGCTCACCCTCATTGGGGGACAGGGGGTCCTACGAGCAGTACTTC. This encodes CASSPSLGDRGSYEQYF.